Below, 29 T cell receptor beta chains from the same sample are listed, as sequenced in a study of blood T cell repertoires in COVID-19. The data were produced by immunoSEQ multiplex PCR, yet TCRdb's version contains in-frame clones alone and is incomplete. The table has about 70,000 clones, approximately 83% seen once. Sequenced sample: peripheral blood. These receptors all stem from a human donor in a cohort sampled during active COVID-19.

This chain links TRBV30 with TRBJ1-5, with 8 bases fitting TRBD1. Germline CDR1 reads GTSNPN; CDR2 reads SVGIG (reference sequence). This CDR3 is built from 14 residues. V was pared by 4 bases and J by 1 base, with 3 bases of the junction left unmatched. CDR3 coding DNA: TGTGCCTGGACTCGGACAGGGAGCAATCAGCCCCAGCATTTT. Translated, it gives CAWTRTGSNQPQHF.

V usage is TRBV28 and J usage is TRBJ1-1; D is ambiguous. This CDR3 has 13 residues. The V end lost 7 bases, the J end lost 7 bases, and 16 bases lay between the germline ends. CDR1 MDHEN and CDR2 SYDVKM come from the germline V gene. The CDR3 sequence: CASTTKRVNEAFF. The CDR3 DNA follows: TGTGCCAGCACAACGAAGAGGGTCAATGAAGCTTTCTTT. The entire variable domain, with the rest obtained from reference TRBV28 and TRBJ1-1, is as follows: DVKVTQSSRYLVKRTGEKVFLECVQDMDHENMFWYRQDPGLGLRLIYFSYDVKMKEKGDIPEGYSVSREKKERFSLILESASTNQTSMYLCASTTKRVNEAFFGQGTRLTVV.

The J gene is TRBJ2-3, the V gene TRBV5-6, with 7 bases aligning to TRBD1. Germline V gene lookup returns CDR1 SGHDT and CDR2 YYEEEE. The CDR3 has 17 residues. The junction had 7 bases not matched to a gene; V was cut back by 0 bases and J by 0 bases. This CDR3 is CASSLATGPTSTDTQYF. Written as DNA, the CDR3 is TGTGCCAGCAGCTTGGCGACAGGGCCGACTAGCACAGATACGCAGTATTTT. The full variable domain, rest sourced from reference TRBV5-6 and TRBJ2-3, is DAGVTQSPTHLIKTRGQQVTLRCSPKSGHDTVSWYQQALGQGPQFIFQYYEEEERQRGNFPDRFSGHQFPNYSSELNVNALLLGDSALYLCASSLATGPTSTDTQYFGPGTRLTVL.

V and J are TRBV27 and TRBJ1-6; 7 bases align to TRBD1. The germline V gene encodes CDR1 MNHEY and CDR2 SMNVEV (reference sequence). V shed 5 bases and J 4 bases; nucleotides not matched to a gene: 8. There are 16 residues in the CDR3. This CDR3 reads CASSPEPGQYNSPLHF. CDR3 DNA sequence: TGTGCCAGCAGTCCCGAACCGGGACAGTATAATTCACCCCTCCACTTT.

The CDR3 DNA reads as TGTGCCAGTAGTAGGGGACTAGCGTATGGCGTTGATACGCAGTATTTT. Its protein product is CASSRGLAYGVDTQYF. The V and J genes are TRBV19 and TRBJ2-3; the match to TRBD2 covers 10 bases. The length of the CDR3 is 16 residues. Trimming removed 4 bases from V and 6 bases from J; junction bases left unmatched: 10. The germline V gene has CDR1 LNHDA and CDR2 SQIVND (reference sequence).

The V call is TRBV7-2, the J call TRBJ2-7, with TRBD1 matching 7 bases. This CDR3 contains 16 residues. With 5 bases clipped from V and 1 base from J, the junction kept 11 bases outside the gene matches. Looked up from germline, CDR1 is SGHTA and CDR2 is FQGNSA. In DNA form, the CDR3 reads TGTGCCAGCAGCCCACATCCCGGGACAGTTTCCTACGAGCAGTACTTC. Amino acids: CASSPHPGTVSYEQYF.

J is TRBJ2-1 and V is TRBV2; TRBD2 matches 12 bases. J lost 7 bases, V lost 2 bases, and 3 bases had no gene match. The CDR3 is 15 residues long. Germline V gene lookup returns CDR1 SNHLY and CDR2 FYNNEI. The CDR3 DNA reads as TGTGCCAGCAGTGAAACCCTAGCGGGGGGGAATGAGCAGTTCTTC. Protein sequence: CASSETLAGGNEQFF.

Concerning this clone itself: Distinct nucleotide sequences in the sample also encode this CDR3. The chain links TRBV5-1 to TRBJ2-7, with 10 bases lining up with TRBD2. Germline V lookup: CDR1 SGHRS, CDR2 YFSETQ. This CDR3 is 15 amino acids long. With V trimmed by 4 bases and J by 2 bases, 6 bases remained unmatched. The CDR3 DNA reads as TGCGCCAGCAGCCTCGCTAGCGGGGGTACCTACGAGCAGTACTTC. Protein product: CASSLASGGTYEQYF. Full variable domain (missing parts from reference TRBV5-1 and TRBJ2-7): KAGVTQTPRYLIKTRGQQVTLSCSPISGHRSVSWYQQTPGQGLQFLFEYFSETQRNKGNFPGRFSGRQFSNSRSEMNVSTLELGDSALYLCASSLASGGTYEQYFGPGTRLTVT.

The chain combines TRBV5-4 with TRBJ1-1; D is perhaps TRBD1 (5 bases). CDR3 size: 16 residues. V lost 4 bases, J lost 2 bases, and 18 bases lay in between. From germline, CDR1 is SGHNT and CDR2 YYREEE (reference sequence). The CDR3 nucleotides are TGTGCCAGCAGCAATCCCTCACCAGGGCGCAACACTGAAGCTTTCTTT. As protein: CASSNPSPGRNTEAFF.

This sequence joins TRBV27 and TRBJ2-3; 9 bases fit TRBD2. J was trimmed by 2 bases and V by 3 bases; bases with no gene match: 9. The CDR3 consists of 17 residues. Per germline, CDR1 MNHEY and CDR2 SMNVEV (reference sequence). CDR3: CASSLSGGPLFTDTQYF. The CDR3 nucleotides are TGTGCCAGCAGTTTGAGCGGGGGGCCGCTCTTCACAGATACGCAGTATTTT.

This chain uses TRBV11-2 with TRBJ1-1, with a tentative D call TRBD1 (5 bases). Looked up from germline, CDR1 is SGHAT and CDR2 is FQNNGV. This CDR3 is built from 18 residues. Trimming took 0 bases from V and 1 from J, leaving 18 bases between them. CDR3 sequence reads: CASSLEGRGEGTNTEAFF. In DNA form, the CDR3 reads TGTGCCAGCAGCTTAGAGGGCCGGGGGGAGGGGACGAACACTGAAGCTTTCTTT.

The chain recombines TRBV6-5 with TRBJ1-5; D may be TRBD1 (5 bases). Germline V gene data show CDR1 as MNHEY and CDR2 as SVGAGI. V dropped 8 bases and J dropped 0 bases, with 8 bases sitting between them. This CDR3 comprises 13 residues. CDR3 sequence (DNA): TGTGCCAGCGCGGGGGGTAGCAATCAGCCCCAGCATTTT. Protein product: CASAGGSNQPQHF.

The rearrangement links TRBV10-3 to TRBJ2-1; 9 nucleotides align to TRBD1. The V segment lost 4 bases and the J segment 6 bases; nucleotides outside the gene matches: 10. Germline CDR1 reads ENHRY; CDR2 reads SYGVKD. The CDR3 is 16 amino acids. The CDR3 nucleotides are TGTGCCATCAGTGGGACAGGGGACACCTTGGGCAATGAGCAGTTCTTC. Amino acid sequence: CAISGTGDTLGNEQFF.

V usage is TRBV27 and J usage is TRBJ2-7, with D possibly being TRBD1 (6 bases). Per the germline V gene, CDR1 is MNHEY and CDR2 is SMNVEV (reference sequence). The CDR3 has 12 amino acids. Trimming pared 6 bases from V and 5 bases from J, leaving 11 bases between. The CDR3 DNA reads TGTGCCAGCAGACGAACAGGGAACGAGCAGTACTTC. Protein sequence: CASRRTGNEQYF.

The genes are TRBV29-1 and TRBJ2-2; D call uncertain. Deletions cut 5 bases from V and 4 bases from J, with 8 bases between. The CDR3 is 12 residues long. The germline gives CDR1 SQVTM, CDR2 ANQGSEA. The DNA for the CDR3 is TGCAGCGTTTTTAATCCCACCGGGGAGCTGTTTTTT. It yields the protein CSVFNPTGELFF.

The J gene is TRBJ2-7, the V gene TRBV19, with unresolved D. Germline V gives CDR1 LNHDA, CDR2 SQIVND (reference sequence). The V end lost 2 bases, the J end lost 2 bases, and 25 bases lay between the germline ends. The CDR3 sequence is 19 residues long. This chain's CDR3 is CASSISPPFEHQATYEQYF. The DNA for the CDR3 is TGTGCCAGTAGTATATCCCCCCCCTTTGAGCACCAGGCAACCTACGAGCAGTACTTC.

CDR3: CATSSSDTGELFF. DNA of the CDR3: TGTGCCACCAGTAGCAGCGACACCGGGGAGCTGTTTTTT. This sequence joins TRBV24-1 and TRBJ2-2; D is ambiguous. CDR1 KGHDR and CDR2 SFDVKD come from the germline V gene. Trimming took 6 bases from V and 3 from J, leaving 7 bases between them. The CDR3 is 13 amino acids.

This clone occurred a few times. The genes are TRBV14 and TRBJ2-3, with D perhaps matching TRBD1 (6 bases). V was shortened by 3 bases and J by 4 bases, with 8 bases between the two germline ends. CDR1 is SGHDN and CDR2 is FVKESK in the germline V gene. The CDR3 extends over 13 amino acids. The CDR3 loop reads CASSHTGPDTQYF. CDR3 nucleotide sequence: TGTGCCAGCAGCCACACAGGGCCAGATACGCAGTATTTT.

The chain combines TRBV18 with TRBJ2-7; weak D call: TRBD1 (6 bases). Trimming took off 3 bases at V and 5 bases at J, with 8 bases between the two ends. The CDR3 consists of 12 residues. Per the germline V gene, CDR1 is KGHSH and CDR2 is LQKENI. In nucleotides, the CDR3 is TGTGCCAGCTCACCTGGGACAAACGAGCAGTACTTC. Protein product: CASSPGTNEQYF. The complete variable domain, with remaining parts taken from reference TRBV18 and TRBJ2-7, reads NAGVMQNPRHLVRRRGQEARLRCSPMKGHSHVYWYRQLPEEGLKFMVYLQKENIIDESGMPKERFSAEFPKEGPSILRIQQVVRGDSAAYFCASSPGTNEQYFGPGTRLTVT.

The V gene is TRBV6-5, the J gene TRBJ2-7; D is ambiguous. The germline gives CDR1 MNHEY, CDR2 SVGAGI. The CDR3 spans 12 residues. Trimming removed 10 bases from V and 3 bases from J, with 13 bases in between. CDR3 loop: CATGDGNYEQYF. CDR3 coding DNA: TGTGCCACGGGTGACGGTAACTACGAGCAGTACTTC.

The DNA of the CDR3 is TGTGCCTGGAGTGCTTCGTTGAGCGCTGAAGCTTTCTTT. As protein: CAWSASLSAEAFF. The rearrangement links TRBV30 to TRBJ1-1, with no clear D. Germline lookup yields CDR1 GTSNPN and CDR2 SVGIG (reference sequence). The CDR3 sequence is 13 residues long. The V end was cut by 1 base, the J end by 6 bases, with 12 bases between. Looking up the rest from reference TRBV30 and TRBJ1-1 gives the full variable domain: SQTIHQWPATLVQPVGSPLSLECTVEGTSNPNLYWYRQAAGRGLQLLFYSVGIGQISSEVPQNLSASRPQDRQFILSSKKLLLSDSGFYLCAWSASLSAEAFFGQGTRLTVV.

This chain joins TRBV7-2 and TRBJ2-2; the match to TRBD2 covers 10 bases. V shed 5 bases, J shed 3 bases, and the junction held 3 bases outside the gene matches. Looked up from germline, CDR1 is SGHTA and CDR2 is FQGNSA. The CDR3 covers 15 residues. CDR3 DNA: TGTGCCAGCAGCACAAGCGGGGGGGACACCGGGGAGCTGTTTTTT. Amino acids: CASSTSGGDTGELFF.

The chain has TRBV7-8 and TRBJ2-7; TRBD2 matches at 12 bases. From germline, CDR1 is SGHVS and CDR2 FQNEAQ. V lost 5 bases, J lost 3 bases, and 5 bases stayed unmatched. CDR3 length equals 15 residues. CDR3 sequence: CASSLLAGGLYEQYF. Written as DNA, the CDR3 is TGTGCCAGCAGCCTACTAGCGGGGGGACTCTACGAGCAGTACTTC.

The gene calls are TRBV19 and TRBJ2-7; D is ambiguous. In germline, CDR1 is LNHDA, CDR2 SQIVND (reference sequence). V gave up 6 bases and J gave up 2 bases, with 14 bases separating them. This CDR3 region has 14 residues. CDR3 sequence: CASSPSVAAYEQYF. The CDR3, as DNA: TGTGCCAGTAGCCCCTCAGTGGCCGCCTACGAGCAGTACTTC.

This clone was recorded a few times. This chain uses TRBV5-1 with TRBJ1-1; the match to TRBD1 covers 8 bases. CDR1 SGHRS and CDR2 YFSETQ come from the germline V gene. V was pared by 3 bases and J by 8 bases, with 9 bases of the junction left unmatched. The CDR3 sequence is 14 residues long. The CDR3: CASSSRDRYAEAFF. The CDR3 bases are TGCGCCAGCAGCTCCCGGGACAGGTACGCCGAAGCTTTCTTT.

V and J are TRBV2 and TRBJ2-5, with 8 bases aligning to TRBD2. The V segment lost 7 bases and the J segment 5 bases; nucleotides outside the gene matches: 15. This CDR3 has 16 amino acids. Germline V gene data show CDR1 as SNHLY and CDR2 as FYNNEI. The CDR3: CASNRGGSGTGETQYF. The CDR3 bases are TGTGCCAGCAATAGGGGGGGTAGCGGGACGGGTGAGACCCAGTACTTC.

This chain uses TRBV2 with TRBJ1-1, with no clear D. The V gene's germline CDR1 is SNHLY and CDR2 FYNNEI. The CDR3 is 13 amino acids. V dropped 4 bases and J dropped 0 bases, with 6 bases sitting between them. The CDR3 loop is CASSAGVNTEAFF. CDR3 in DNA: TGTGCCAGCAGTGCGGGTGTGAACACTGAAGCTTTCTTT.

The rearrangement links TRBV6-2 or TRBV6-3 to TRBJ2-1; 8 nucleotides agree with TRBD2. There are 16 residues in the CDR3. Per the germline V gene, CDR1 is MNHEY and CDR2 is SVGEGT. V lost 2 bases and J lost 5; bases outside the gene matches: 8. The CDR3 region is CASSYGGIAGNNEQFF. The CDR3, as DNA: TGTGCCAGCAGTTACGGGGGGATAGCGGGGAACAATGAGCAGTTCTTC.

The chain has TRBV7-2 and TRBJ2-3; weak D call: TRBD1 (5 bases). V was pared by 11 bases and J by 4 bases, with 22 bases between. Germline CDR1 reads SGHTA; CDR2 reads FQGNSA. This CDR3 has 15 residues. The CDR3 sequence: CAQYGLETEADTQYF. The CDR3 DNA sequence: TGTGCCCAGTACGGGCTAGAGACAGAGGCAGATACGCAGTATTTT.